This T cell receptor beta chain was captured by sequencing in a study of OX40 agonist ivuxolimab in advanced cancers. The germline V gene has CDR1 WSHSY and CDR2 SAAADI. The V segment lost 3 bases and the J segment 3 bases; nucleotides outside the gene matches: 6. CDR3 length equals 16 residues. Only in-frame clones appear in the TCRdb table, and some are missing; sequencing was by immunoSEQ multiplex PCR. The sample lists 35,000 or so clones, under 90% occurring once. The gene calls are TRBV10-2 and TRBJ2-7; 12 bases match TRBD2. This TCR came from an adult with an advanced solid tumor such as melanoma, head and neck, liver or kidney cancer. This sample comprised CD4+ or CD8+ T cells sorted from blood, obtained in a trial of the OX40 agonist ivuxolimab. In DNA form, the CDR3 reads TGCGCCAGCAGTGAACAACGGACTAGCGGGATCTACGAGCAGTACTTC. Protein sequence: CASSEQRTSGIYEQYF.